This T cell receptor (beta chain) was documented in a study of cytomegalovirus exposure and HLA in healthy donors. This clone was seen just once. Its antigen is currently unknown. Study-wide results and limits: Reports indicate that TCR beta sequences accurately predicted the HLA-A and HLA-B alleles of most subjects.

Everyone who donated was a healthy bone marrow donor. The CDR3 is 15 amino acids. Trimming shortened V by 1 base and J by 0 bases, and 10 bases separated the two germline ends. Germline V gene data show CDR1 as MNHNY and CDR2 as SVGAGI (reference sequence). PCR primers comprised 60 Vbeta and 13 Jbeta primers. Sequencing was performed with immunoSEQ multiplex PCR; in TCRdb, only in-frame clones are kept and a portion is missing. The repertoire has 130,000 or so clones, roughly 86% of them found once; the top ten carry roughly 0.53%. The sample consisted of PBMCs. The chain uses TRBV6-6 and TRBJ2-7, with D uncertain. The receptor's source is a middle-aged woman in good health and CMV-seronegative. The CDR3 region has the DNA TGTGCCAGCAGTTACTTGTCGTCCAGCTCCTACGAGCAGTACTTC. Its protein is CASSYLSSSSYEQYF.